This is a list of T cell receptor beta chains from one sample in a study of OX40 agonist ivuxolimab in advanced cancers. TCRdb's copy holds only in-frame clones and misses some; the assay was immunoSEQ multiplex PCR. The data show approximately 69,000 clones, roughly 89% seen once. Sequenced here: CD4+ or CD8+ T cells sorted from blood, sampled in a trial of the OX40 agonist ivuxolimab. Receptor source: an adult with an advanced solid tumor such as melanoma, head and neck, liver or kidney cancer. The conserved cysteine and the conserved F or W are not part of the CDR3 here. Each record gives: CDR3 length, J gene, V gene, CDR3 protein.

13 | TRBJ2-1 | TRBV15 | ATSGRDRGGPEQF
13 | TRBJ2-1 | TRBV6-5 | ASSGLGGPYNEQF
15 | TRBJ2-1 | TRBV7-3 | ASSLTASQVLRGEQF
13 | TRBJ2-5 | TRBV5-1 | ASSLAGLGQETQY
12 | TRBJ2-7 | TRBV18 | ASSPSTSGREQY
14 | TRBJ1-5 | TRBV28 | ASSSMRLGDNQPQH
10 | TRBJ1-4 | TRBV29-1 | SVGSTNEKLF
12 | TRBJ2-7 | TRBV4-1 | ASSPRTASYEQY
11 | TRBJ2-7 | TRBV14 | ASSHLGQGLQY
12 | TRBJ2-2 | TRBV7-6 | ASSPVPQAGELF
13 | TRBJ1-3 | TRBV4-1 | ASSRGGLSGNTIY
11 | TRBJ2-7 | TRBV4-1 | ASSQDWRGQQY
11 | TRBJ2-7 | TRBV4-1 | ASSHIRGGEQY
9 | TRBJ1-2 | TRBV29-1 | STRGGLGYT
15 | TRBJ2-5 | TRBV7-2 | ASSLAGGSGSWKTQY
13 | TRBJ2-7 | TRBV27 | ASSLAAGYRGEQY
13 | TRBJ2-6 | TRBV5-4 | ASSLLGSGANVLT
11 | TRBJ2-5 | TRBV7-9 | ASSLDQVTAQY
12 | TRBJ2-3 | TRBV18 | ASSPTGPPDTQY
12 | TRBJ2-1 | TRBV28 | AGGSGRAVSEQF
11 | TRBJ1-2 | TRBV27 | ASSFRTVYGYT
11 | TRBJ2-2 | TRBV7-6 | ASSGQNTGELF
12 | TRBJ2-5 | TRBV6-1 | ASNLSGGQETQY
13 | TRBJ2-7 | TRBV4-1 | ASSQAGYSSYEQY
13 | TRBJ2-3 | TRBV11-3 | ASQTRTESTDTQY
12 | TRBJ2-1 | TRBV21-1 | ASYGAGVANEQF
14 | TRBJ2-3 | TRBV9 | ASSARETQRTDTQY
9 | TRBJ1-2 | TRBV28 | ASRRQGGYT
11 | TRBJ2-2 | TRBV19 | ASSGGPSGELF
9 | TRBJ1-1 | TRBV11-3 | ASTDRDRAF
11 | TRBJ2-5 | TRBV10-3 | AINGGRRETQY
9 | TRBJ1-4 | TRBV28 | ASSLGEKLF
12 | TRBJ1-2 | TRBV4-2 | ASSLAQQVSGYT
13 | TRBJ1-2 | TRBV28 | ASSSPGTANYGYT
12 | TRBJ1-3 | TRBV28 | ASSLRGSGNTIY
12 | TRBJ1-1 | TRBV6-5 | ASSYLQGNTEAF
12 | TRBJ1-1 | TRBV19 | ATRDRLRNTEAF
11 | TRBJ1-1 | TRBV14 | ASSAQGRAEAF
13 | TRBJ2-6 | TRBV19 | ASTRGASGANVLT
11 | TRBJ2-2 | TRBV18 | ASSPWVNGELF
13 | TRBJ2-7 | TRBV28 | ASSSPGVGRYEQY
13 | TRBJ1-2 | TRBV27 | ASSLSTGSFYGYT